These T cell receptor beta chains were read from a single sample in a study of read filtering for tumor transcriptome and immune sequencing. TCRdb itself ran the reads through MiXCR, one entry per CDR3 protein. The table includes some 80,000 distinct CDR3 sequences, 9% to 15% detected once. Sequencing was done on a sample of a population of CD138-negative cells sorted from bone marrow. Source of these receptors: a donor over 35 with multiple myeloma. The CDR3 runs from the conserved cysteine through the conserved F or W. D genes are given only for firm matches. Rows give clone size only sometimes, using once, few, many, or a class for an expanded clone.

size,V,D,J,DNA,CDR3
many,TRBV28,TRBD1,TRBJ2-2,TGTGCCAGCAGTCCCTCCGGGACAGGGGGACCCGGGGAGCTGTTTTTT,CASSPSGTGGPGELFF
many,TRBV29-1,NA,TRBJ2-7,TGCAGCGTTGAAGGTAGTTTGGAGGGTTTGTGCGAGCAGTACTTC,CSVEGSLEGLCEQYF
many,TRBV6-2/TRBV6-3,NA,TRBJ1-5,TGTGCCAGCAGTAAACGTCTCTACCGTCAGGGTGGCAATCAGCCCCAGCATTTT,CASSKRLYRQGGNQPQHF
many,TRBV28,TRBD1,TRBJ1-2,TGTGCCAGCAGTCCTCGACAGGGGAGGTTTGGCTACACCTTC,CASSPRQGRFGYTF
many,TRBV20-1,NA,TRBJ1-1,TGCAGTGCTAGGGGGACATTGAACACTGAAGCTTTCTTT,CSARGTLNTEAFF
many,TRBV5-1,NA,TRBJ2-2,TGCGCCAGCAGCCAAGGGGTGGACACCGGGGAGCTGTTTTTT,CASSQGVDTGELFF
many,TRBV7-9,TRBD1,TRBJ2-6,TGTGCCAGCAGCTTGACAGGGGGCTCTGGGGCCAACGTCCTGACTTTC,CASSLTGGSGANVLTF
many,TRBV5-1,TRBD2,TRBJ2-4,TGCGCCAGCAGCTTGGATGCTAGCGGGAGCGTAAGCATTCAGTACTTC,CASSLDASGSVSIQYF
many,TRBV29-1,NA,TRBJ2-1,TGCAGCTCACGAGACAGTGGGGATGAGCAGTTCTTC,CSSRDSGDEQFF
many,TRBV6-2/TRBV6-3,NA,TRBJ1-1,TGTGCCAGCAGTCTGGACGGGCCTGAAGCTTTCTTT,CASSLDGPEAFF
few,TRBV30,TRBD2,TRBJ2-3,TGTGCCTGGAGCCTACTAGCGGGAGGAAGTCATACGCAGTATTTT,CAWSLLAGGSHTQYF
many,TRBV14,TRBD1,TRBJ2-7,TGTGCCAGCAGCCAAGCCCCCGGGACAGCGAGCTCCTACGAGCAGTACTTC,CASSQAPGTASSYEQYF
NA,TRBV11-2,NA,TRBJ2-5,TGTGCCAGCAGCTTAGTTTACGAGACCCAGTACTTC,CASSLVYETQYF
many,TRBV20-1,TRBD2,TRBJ2-3,TGCAGTGCTATCGGGAGACTAGCGGAAGGGGGGACAGATACGCAGTATTTT,CSAIGRLAEGGTDTQYF
many,TRBV6-1,NA,TRBJ2-1,TGTGCCAGCAGTGAAGCTTTTCTTACGGGATATAATGAGCAGTTCTTC,CASSEAFLTGYNEQFF
many,TRBV20-1,NA,TRBJ1-1,TGCAGTGCTAGAGATAGGAGCGGCCTGAACACTGAAGCTTTCTTT,CSARDRSGLNTEAFF
many,TRBV7-9,TRBD2,TRBJ2-3,TGTGCCAGCAGCCCAAAGCGGGGGGGTGCAACACCCGCAGATACGCAGTATTTT,CASSPKRGGATPADTQYF
many,TRBV5-1,NA,TRBJ1-2,TGCGCCAGCAGCAGCTCAACCCCACGGACAGCGAAGGGCTACACCTTC,CASSSSTPRTAKGYTF
many,TRBV7-6,NA,TRBJ2-2,TGTGCCAGCAGCTTAAGGCCCGGGACCGCAACTGGGGAGCTGTTTTTT,CASSLRPGTATGELFF
few,TRBV6-2/TRBV6-3,NA,TRBJ2-7,TGTGCCAGCAGTTCAGTCGGGGTTTCCTACGAGCAGTACTTC,CASSSVGVSYEQYF
few,TRBV29-1,NA,TRBJ2-2,TGCAGCATCCGGAGGGCCGGGGAGCTGTTTTTT,CSIRRAGELFF
many,TRBV7-2,NA,TRBJ2-7,TGTGCCAGCACCAAGGGCCTGGGGCTGGACGAGCAGTACTTC,CASTKGLGLDEQYF
many,TRBV6-1,TRBD1,TRBJ1-2,TGTGCCAGCGGACAGGGGGCGGGCGGCTACACCTTC,CASGQGAGGYTF
many,TRBV28,NA,TRBJ2-5,TGTGCCAGCAGTTTATCGTCGCCGGGCCGGGAGACCCAGTACTTC,CASSLSSPGRETQYF
many,TRBV20-1,TRBD2,TRBJ2-3,TGCAGTGCTAGTCTAGCGGGAGTGCCAGATACGCAGTATTTT,CSASLAGVPDTQYF
many,TRBV5-1,TRBD2,TRBJ2-5,TGCGCCAGCAGCCGGGCTAGCGGGGAGGAAGAGACCCAGTACTTC,CASSRASGEEETQYF
many,TRBV11-2,NA,TRBJ2-2,TGTGCCAGCAGCGAGCCCGCCGGGGAGCTGTTTTTT,CASSEPAGELFF
many,TRBV7-2,NA,TRBJ1-5,TGTGCCAGCAGTTTAGACGGTAATCAGCCCCAGCATTTT,CASSLDGNQPQHF
many,TRBV5-1,TRBD1,TRBJ1-1,TGCGCCAGCAGCTTGGGGGGACAGGGGGATGAAGCTTTCTTT,CASSLGGQGDEAFF
many,TRBV29-1,NA,TRBJ2-3,TGCAGCGTTGACGGGAGAGCTGGAGTAGATACGCAGTATTTT,CSVDGRAGVDTQYF
many,TRBV3-1,NA,TRBJ2-5,TGTGCCAGCAGCCACCTCCAAGGGACGGAGACCCAGTACTTC,CASSHLQGTETQYF
many,TRBV5-1,TRBD2,TRBJ2-5,TGCGCCAGCAGCTCGACTAGCGGAGGAGTTCAAGAGACCCAGTACTTC,CASSSTSGGVQETQYF
many,TRBV29-1,NA,TRBJ1-2,TGCAGCGTTGACGGCGCACAGGGCGTATCTCACACCTTC,CSVDGAQGVSHTF
NA,TRBV5-1,NA,TRBJ2-3,TGCGCCAGCAGCCCAGGGGACACCGGCACAGGTACGCAGTATTTT,CASSPGDTGTGTQYF
NA,TRBV10-3,TRBD1,TRBJ1-2,TGTGCCATCGGTGAGTCGGTTGCCAGGGGGGTAGCTAACTATGGCTACACCTTC,CAIGESVARGVANYGYTF
NA,TRBV29-1,NA,TRBJ1-1,TGCAGCGCCCATAACACTGAAGCTTTCTTT,CSAHNTEAFF
many,TRBV7-2,TRBD2,TRBJ2-1,TGTGCCAGCAGCTCGCAGGCGGGAGCCTACAATGAGCAGTTCTTC,CASSSQAGAYNEQFF
many,TRBV29-1,TRBD2,TRBJ2-1,TGCAGCGTTGAAGCCCTAGCGGCCCAATCGCAGTTCTTC,CSVEALAAQSQFF
many,TRBV5-1,TRBD2,TRBJ2-3,TGCGCCAGCAGCTATAGCGGGAGTCCAGATACGCAGTATTTT,CASSYSGSPDTQYF
many,TRBV11-2,TRBD1,TRBJ1-4,TGTGCCAGCAGCTTAGACGCCCTCCGGGACAGAACGAATGAAAAACTGTTTTTT,CASSLDALRDRTNEKLFF
many,TRBV20-1,NA,TRBJ1-1,TGCAGTGCTGCGGGGAGGCTCGACGGTGAAGCTTTCTTT,CSAAGRLDGEAFF
many,TRBV4-1,NA,TRBJ1-2,TGCGCCAGCAGCCAGTCAGGGACCCTTAACTATGGCTACACCTTC,CASSQSGTLNYGYTF
many,TRBV6-2/TRBV6-3,NA,TRBJ2-6,TGTGCCAGCAGTTACCATTCAAGGAAAGGGGCAGGGGTGACTGGGGCCAACGTCCTGACTTTC,CASSYHSRKGAGVTGANVLTF
many,TRBV6-4,NA,TRBJ2-1,TGTGCCAGCAGTGACTCACACGGCCCGAGATCCTACAATGAGCAGTTCTTC,CASSDSHGPRSYNEQFF